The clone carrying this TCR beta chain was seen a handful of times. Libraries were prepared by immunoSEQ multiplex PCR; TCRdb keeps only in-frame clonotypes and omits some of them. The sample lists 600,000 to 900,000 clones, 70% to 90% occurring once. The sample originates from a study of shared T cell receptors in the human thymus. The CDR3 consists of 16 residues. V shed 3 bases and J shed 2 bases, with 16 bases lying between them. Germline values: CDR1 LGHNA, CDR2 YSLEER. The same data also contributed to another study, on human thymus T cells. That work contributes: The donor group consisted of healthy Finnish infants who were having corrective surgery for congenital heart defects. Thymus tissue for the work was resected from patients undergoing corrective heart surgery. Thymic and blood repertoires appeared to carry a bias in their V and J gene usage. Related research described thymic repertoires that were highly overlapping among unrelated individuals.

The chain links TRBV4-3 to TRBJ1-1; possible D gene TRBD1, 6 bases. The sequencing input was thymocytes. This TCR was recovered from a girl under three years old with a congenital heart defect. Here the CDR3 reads CASSQVSTGSNTEAFF. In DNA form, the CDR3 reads TGCGCCAGCAGCCAGGTATCGACAGGCTCAAACACTGAAGCTTTCTTT.